This T cell receptor beta chain appears in the sequencing data of a study of blood T cell repertoires in COVID-19. On the study more broadly: COVID-19 samples from acute and convalescent phases originated in the United States, Italy and Spain.

Sample share makes this clone medium-sized. Here immunoSEQ multiplex PCR was the method, and the copy in TCRdb shows in-frame clones only, minus some. The sample lists about 190,000 clones, around 90% occurring once. V lost 1 base to trimming and J lost 2 bases, with 5 bases between them. The CDR3 is 13 residues long. Germline V CDR1 and CDR2: SEHNR, FQNEAQ (reference sequence). The V and J genes are TRBV7-9 and TRBJ1-2, with D unresolved. Sequenced input: peripheral blood. The receptor was derived from a man aged 60 to 75 with active or convalescent COVID-19. CDR3 amino acids: CASSLEQNYGYTF. The CDR3, as DNA: TGTGCCAGCAGCTTAGAACAGAACTATGGCTACACCTTC.